Below, 8 T cell receptor beta chains from the same sample are listed, as sequenced in a study of blood T cell repertoires in COVID-19. Data came from immunoSEQ multiplex PCR; TCRdb stores just in-frame clones and leaves some out. This table holds roughly 230,000 clones, approximately 82% found once. Sequencing was performed on peripheral blood. The receptors stem from an elderly woman with acute or convalescent COVID-19.

The chain combines TRBV10-3 with TRBJ1-5, with D maybe TRBD1 (6 bases). The CDR3 spans 15 residues. The V gene lost 10 bases and the J gene lost 1 base, with 17 bases spanning the gap. Germline V lookup: CDR1 ENHRY, CDR2 SYGVKD. The CDR3 nucleotides are TGTGCCACCAAGGGAGGGGGGACCAGCAATCAGCCCCAGCATTTT. This translates into CATKGGGTSNQPQHF.

V and J are TRBV7-8 and TRBJ2-2; D uncertain. From germline, CDR1 is SGHVS and CDR2 FQNEAQ. Trimming cost V 1 base and J 5 bases, with 17 bases left between them. The CDR3 has 17 residues. The CDR3 here is CASSLGGLGFGTGELFF. The CDR3 DNA reads TGTGCCAGCAGCTTAGGTGGTTTGGGTTTCGGGACCGGGGAGCTGTTTTTT.

The V and J genes are TRBV7-2 and TRBJ2-5, with TRBD1 matching over 8 bases. The CDR3 covers 18 residues. Per germline, CDR1 SGHTA and CDR2 FQGNSA. The ends lost 1 base at V and 5 bases at J; junction bases unmatched: 15. The CDR3, as DNA: TGTGCCAGCAGCTTAGGAAGTACAGGGGGTATACGTCGGGAGACCCAGTACTTC. It specifies CASSLGSTGGIRRETQYF.

The gene calls are TRBV6-5 and TRBJ1-3; tentatively, D is TRBD1 (6 bases). V lost 7 bases to trimming and J lost 4 bases, with 14 bases between them. This CDR3 region has 14 residues. CDR1 and CDR2 (germline): MNHEY, SVGAGI. The CDR3 here is CASIAPGTGNTIYF. The CDR3 nucleotides are TGTGCCAGCATTGCCCCCGGGACAGGAAACACCATATATTTT.

The chain is built from TRBV3-1 (or the pseudogene TRBV3-2) and TRBJ2-3, with TRBD1 matching over 9 bases. CDR1 LGHDT and CDR2 YNNKEL come from the germline V gene (reference sequence). This CDR3 is built from 17 residues. Trimming took 1 base from V and 0 from J; bases not matched to a gene: 5. The CDR3 region has the DNA TGTGCCAGCAGCCAAGGTGGGACAGGGCCCAGCACAGATACGCAGTATTTT. It encodes CASSQGGTGPSTDTQYF.

V usage is TRBV27 and J usage is TRBJ2-4, with D tentatively TRBD1 (6 bases). The germline CDR1 and CDR2 sequences are MNHEY and SMNVEV (reference sequence). V was cut by 5 bases and J by 0 bases, with 20 bases left in between. There are 18 residues in the CDR3. The chain's CDR3 is CASSPLSPGTTAKNIQYF. CDR3 DNA: TGTGCCAGCAGTCCCCTTAGCCCCGGGACAACAGCCAAAAACATTCAGTACTTC.

With regard to this clone: At one end the junction does not follow the germline gene, possibly because of a read error. This chain links TRBV29-1 with TRBJ1-1; the D gene is possibly TRBD1 (5 bases). The CDR3 runs 11 residues. The germline gives CDR1 SQVTM, CDR2 ANQGSEA. CDR3: CSVDSAGIPIF. The CDR3 DNA reads TGCAGCGTTGATTCGGCAGGGATACCTATCTTT.

The J gene is TRBJ1-5, the V gene TRBV2; D gene unclear. CDR3 length equals 12 residues. The V gene lost 4 bases and the J gene lost 11 bases, with 12 bases spanning the gap. The germline V gene has CDR1 SNHLY and CDR2 FYNNEI. DNA of the CDR3: TGTGCCAGCAGTGTGGGCGAAGCAGCCCAGCATTTT. It translates to CASSVGEAAQHF.